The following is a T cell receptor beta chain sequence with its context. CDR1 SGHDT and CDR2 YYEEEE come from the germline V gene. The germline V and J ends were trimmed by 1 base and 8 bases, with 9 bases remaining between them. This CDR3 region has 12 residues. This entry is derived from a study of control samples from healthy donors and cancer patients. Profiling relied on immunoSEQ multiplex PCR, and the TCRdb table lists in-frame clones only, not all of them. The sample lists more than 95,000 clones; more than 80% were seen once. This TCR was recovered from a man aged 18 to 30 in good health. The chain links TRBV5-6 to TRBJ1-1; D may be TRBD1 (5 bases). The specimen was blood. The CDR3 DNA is TGTGCCAGCAGCTTGTGGGGACTCGAAGCTTTCTTT. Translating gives CASSLWGLEAFF. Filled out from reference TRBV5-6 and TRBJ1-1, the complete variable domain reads DAGVTQSPTHLIKTRGQQVTLRCSPKSGHDTVSWYQQALGQGPQFIFQYYEEEERQRGNFPDRFSGHQFPNYSSELNVNALLLGDSALYLCASSLWGLEAFFGQGTRLTVV.